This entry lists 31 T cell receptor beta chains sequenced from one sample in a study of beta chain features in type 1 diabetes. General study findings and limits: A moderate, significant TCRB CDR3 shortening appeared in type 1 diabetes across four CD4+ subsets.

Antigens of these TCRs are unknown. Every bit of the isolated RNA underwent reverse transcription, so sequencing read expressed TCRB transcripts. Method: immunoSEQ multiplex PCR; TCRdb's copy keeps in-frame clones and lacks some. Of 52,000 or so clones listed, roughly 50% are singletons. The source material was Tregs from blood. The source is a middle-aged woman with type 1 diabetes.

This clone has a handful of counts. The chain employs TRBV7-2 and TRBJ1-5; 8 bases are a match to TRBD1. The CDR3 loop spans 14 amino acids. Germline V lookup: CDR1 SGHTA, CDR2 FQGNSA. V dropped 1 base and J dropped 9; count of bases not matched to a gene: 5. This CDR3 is CASSLGTGSRPQHF. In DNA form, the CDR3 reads TGTGCCAGCAGCTTAGGGACAGGGAGTCGGCCCCAGCATTTT. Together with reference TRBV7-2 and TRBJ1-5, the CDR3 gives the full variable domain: GAGVSQSPSNKVTEKGKDVELRCDPISGHTALYWYRQSLGQGLEFLIYFQGNSAPDKSGLPSDRFSAERTGGSVSTLTIQRTQQEDSAVYLCASSLGTGSRPQHFGDGTRLSIL.

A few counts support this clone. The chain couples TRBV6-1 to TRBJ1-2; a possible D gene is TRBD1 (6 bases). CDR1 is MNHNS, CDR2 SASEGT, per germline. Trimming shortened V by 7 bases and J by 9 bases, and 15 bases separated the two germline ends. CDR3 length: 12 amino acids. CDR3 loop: CASTPRQGSYTF. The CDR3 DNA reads TGTGCCAGCACTCCCCGCCAGGGGAGCTACACCTTC.

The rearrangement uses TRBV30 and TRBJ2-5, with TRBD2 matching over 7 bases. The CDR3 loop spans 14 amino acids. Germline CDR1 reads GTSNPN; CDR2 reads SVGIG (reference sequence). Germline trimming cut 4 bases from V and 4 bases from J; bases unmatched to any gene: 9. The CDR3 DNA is TGTGCCTGGACCAAGGATGGGAGGGGAGAGACCCAGTACTTC. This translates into CAWTKDGRGETQYF.

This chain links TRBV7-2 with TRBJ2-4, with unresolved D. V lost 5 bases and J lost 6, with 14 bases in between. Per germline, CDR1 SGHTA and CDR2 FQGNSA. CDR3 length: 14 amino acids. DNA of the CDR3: TGTGCCAGCAGCCCCTTGAGTAGATCAAACATTCAGTACTTC. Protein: CASSPLSRSNIQYF.

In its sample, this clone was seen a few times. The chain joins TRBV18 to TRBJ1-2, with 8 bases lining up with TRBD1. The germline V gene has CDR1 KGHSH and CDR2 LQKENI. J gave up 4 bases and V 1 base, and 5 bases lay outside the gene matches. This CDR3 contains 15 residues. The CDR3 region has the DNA TGTGCCAGCTCACCACTCACAGGGGGTACCTATGGCTACACCTTC. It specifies CASSPLTGGTYGYTF.

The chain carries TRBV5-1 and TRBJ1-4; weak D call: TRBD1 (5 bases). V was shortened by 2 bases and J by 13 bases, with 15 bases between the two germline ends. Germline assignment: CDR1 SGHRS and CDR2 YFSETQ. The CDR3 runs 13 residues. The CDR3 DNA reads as TGCGCCAGCAGCTTCGGGGGACCCGACCCACTGTTTTTT. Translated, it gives CASSFGGPDPLFF.

The CDR3 DNA reads TGTGCCAGCAGCCGGTTCTCCTACGAGCAGTACTTC. Its protein is CASSRFSYEQYF. This chain uses TRBV5-6 with TRBJ2-5; D is uncertain. The J call may be mistaken, given a closer DNA end match to TRBJ2-7. The V gene's germline CDR1 is SGHDT and CDR2 YYEEEE. The CDR3 covers 12 residues.

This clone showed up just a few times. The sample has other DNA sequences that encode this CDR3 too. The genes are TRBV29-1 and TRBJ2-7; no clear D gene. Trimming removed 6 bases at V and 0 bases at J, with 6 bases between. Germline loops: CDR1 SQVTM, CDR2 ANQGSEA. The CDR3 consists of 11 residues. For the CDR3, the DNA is TGCAGCGTCGGTAGCTCCTACGAGCAGTACTTC. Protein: CSVGSSYEQYF.

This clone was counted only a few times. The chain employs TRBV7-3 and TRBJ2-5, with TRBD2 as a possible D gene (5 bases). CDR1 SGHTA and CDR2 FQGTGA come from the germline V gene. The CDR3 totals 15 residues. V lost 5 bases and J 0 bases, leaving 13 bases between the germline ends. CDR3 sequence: CASSLGLAYQETQYF. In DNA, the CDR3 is TGTGCCAGCAGCCTCGGACTCGCCTACCAAGAGACCCAGTACTTC.

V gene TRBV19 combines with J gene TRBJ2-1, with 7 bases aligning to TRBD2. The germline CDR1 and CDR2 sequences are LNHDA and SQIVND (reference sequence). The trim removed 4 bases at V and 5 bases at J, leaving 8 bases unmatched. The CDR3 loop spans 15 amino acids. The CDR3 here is CASSSPAGSHNEQFF. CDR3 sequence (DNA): TGTGCCAGTAGTAGCCCAGCGGGATCTCACAATGAGCAGTTCTTC.

The CDR3 reads CASSSKTGVETQYF. DNA of the CDR3: TGTGCCAGCAGCTCCAAGACAGGGGTCGAGACCCAGTACTTC. The chain uses TRBV7-2 and TRBJ2-5; 8 bases fit TRBD1. CDR3 size: 14 residues. Trimming removed 4 bases from V and 5 bases from J; junction bases left unmatched: 6. From germline, CDR1 is SGHTA and CDR2 FQGNSA.

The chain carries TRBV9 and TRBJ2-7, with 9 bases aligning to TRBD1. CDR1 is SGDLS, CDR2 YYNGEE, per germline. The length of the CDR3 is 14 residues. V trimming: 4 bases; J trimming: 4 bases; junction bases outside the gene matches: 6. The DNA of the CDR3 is TGTGCCAGCAGCCCCGGGACAGGGTGGTACGAGCAGTACTTC. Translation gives CASSPGTGWYEQYF.

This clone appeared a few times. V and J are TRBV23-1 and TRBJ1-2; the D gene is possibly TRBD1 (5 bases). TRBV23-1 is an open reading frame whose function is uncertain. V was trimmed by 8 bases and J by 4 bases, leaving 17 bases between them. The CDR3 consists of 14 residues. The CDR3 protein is CASVVSGEVYGYTF. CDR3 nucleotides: TGCGCCAGCGTGGTTTCGGGGGAGGTCTATGGCTACACCTTC.

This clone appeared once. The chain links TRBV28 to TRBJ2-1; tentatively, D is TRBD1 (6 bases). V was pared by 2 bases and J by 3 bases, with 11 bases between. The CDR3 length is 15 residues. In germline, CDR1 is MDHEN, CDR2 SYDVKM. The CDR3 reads CASSLIEQGYNEQFF. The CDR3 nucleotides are TGTGCCAGCAGTTTAATTGAACAGGGCTACAATGAGCAGTTCTTC.

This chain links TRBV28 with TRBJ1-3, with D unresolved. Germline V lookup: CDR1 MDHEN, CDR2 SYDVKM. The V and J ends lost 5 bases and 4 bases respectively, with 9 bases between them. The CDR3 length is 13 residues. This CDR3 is CASSDSAGNTIYF. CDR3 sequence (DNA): TGTGCCAGCAGTGATAGCGCGGGAAACACCATATATTTT. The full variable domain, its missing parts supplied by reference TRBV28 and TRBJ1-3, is DVKVTQSSRYLVKRTGEKVFLECVQDMDHENMFWYRQDPGLGLRLIYFSYDVKMKEKGDIPEGYSVSREKKERFSLILESASTNQTSMYLCASSDSAGNTIYFGEGSWLTVV.

CDR3 sequence (DNA): TGCAGCGTGGCCCAGGGGACGTGGCAGCCCCAGCATTTT. Amino acids: CSVAQGTWQPQHF. The V call is TRBV29-1, the J call TRBJ1-5, with D maybe TRBD1 (6 bases). The germline V and J ends were trimmed by 6 bases and 7 bases, with 16 bases remaining between them. Germline values: CDR1 SQVTM, CDR2 ANQGSEA. The CDR3 has 13 amino acids.

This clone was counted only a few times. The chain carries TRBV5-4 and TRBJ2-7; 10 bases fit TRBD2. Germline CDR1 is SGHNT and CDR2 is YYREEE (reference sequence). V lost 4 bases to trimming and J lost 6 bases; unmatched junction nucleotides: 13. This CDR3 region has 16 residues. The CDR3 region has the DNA TGTGCCAGCAGCGACCTTCCTAGCGGGAGTTGGGTCGAGCAGTACTTC. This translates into CASSDLPSGSWVEQYF.

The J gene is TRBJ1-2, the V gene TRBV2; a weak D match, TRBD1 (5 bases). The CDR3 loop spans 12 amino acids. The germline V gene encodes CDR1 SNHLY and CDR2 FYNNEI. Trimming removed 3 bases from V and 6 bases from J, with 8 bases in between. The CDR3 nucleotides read TGTGCCAGCAGTGAGTCCAGGGATGGCTACACCTTC. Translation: CASSESRDGYTF. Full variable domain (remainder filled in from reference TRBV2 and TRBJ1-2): EPEVTQTPSHQVTQMGQEVILRCVPISNHLYFYWYRQILGQKVEFLVSFYNNEISEKSEIFDDQFSVERPDGSNFTLKIRSTKLEDSAMYFCASSESRDGYTFGSGTRLTVV.

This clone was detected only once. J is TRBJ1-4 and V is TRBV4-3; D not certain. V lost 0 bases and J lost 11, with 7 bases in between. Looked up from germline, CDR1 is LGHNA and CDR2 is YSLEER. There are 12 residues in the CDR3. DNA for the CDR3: TGCGCCAGCAGCCAAGACGGAGGGAAACTGTTTTTT. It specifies CASSQDGGKLFF.

For the CDR3, the DNA is TGTGCCACCCGGAGCCGCGGCTCCTACAATGAGCAGTTCTTC. Its translation is CATRSRGSYNEQFF. The chain is built from TRBV19 and TRBJ2-1; D gene unclear. Germline V gene lookup returns CDR1 LNHDA and CDR2 SQIVND (reference sequence). The length of the CDR3 is 14 residues. Trimming removed 10 bases from V and 0 bases from J, with 13 bases in between.

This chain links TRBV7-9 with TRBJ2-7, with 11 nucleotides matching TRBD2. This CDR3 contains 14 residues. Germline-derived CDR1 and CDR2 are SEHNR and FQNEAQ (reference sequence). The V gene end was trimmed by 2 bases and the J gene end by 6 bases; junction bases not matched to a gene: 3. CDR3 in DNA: TGTGCCAGCAGCTTACCGGGACTAGCGGCCGAGCAGTACTTC. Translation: CASSLPGLAAEQYF.

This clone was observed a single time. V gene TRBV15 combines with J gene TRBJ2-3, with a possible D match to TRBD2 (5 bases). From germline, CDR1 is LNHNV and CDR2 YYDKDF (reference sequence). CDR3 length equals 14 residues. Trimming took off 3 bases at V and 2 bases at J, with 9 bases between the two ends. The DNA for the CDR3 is TGTGCCACCAGCAGGGAGGCCGCCACAGATACGCAGTATTTT. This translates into CATSREAATDTQYF. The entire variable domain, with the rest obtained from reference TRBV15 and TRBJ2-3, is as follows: DAMVIQNPRYQVTQFGKPVTLSCSQTLNHNVMYWYQQKSSQAPKLLFHYYDKDFNNEADTPDNFQSRRPNTSFCFLDIRSPGLGDTAMYLCATSREAATDTQYFGPGTRLTVL.

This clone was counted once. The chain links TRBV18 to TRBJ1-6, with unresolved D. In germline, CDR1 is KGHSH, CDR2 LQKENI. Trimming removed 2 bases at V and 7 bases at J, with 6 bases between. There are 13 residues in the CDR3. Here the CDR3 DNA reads TGTGCCAGCTCACCAGTCCTAAATTCACCCCTCCACTTT. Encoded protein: CASSPVLNSPLHF.

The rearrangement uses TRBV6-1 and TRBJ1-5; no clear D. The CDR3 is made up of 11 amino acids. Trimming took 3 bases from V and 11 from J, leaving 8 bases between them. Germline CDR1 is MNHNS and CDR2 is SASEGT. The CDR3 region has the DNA TGTGCCAGCAGTGAGTCTTCAGCCCAGCATTTT. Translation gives CASSESSAQHF.

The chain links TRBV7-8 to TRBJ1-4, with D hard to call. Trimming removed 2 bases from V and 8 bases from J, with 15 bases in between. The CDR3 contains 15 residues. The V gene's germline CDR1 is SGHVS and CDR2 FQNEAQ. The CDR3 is CASSLREGSEEKLFF. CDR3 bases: TGTGCCAGCAGCTTACGGGAGGGAAGTGAAGAAAAACTGTTTTTT.

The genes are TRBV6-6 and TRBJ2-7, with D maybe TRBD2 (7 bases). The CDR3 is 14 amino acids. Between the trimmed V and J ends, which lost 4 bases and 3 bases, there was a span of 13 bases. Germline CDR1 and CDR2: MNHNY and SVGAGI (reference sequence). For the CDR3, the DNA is TGTGCCAGCAGTTTGGGGGGGCGGAACTACGAGCAGTACTTC. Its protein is CASSLGGRNYEQYF.

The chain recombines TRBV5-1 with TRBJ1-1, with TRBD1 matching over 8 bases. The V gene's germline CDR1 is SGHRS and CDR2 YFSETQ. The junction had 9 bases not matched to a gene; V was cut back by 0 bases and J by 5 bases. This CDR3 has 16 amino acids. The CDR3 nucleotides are TGCGCCAGCAGCTTGGAGCCCAGGGGGCGAAGGACTGAAGCTTTCTTT. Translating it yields CASSLEPRGRRTEAFF.

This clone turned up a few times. The CDR3 DNA follows: TGTGCCATCAGTGGGACCGACAGGGGGGATCATCAGCCCCAGCATTTT. Its protein product is CAISGTDRGDHQPQHF. The genes are TRBV10-3 and TRBJ1-5; 9 bases line up with TRBD1. Germline CDR1 is ENHRY and CDR2 is SYGVKD. Trimming cost V 4 bases and J 5 bases; bases outside gene matches: 9. The CDR3 has 16 residues.

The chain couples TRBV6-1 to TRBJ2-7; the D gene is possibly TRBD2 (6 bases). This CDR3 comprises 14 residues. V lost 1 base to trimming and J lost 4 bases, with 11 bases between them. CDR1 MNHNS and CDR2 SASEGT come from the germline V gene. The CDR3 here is CASSEVADVYEQYF. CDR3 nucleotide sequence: TGTGCCAGCAGTGAAGTAGCGGACGTTTACGAGCAGTACTTC.

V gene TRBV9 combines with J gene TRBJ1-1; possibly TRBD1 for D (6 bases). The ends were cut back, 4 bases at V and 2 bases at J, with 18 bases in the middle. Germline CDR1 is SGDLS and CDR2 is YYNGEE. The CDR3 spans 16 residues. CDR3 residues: CASSLLPIQGNTEAFF. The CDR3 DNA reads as TGTGCCAGCAGCCTACTACCTATACAGGGAAACACTGAAGCTTTCTTT.

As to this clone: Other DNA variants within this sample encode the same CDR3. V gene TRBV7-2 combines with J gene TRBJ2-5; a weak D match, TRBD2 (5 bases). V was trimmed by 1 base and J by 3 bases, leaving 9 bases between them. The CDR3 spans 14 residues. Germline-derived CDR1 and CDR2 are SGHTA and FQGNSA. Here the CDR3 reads CASSLDWGEETQYF. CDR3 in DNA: TGTGCCAGCAGCTTAGATTGGGGAGAAGAGACCCAGTACTTC.